A selection of T cell receptor beta chains follows, all from one sample in a study of shared clonotypes between healthy human individuals. Here immunoSEQ multiplex PCR was the method, and the copy in TCRdb shows in-frame clones only, minus some. The table shows millions of clones, with over 90% occurring only once. Specimen: naive CD4+ T cells from PBMCs. These receptors all stem from a young man in good health. Some clones in this sample may be carry-over from other donors' samples. Each CDR3 is given with its conserved first and last residue. A D gene is named only where the DNA matches it firmly. Not every row has a clone size; where given, it reads once, few, many or a size class.

j_call	v_call	d_call	clone_size	cdr3_aa	cdr3_nt
TRBJ2-7	TRBV19	-	-	CASKARGEQYF	TGTGCCAGTAAGGCGAGGGGCGAGCAGTACTTC
TRBJ1-2	TRBV19	-	few	CASTPDGGRGYTF	TGTGCCAGTACCCCTGATGGGGGGCGAGGCTACACCTTC
TRBJ2-5	TRBV7-2	-	-	CASSLERGGGGETQYF	TGTGCCAGCAGCTTAGAGAGAGGTGGTGGGGGAGAGACCCAGTACTTC
TRBJ1-5	TRBV6-6	TRBD1	-	CASSPGTGGNQPQHF	TGTGCCAGCAGCCCCGGGACAGGGGGCAATCAGCCCCAGCATTTT
TRBJ1-1	TRBV2	-	-	CASSLQGGEAFF	TGTGCCAGCAGTTTACAGGGCGGGGAAGCTTTCTTT
TRBJ2-7	TRBV9	-	-	CASSVVGASEQYF	TGTGCCAGCAGCGTAGTAGGGGCCTCCGAGCAGTACTTC
TRBJ1-4	TRBV28	-	-	CASSKPLRRGEKLFF	TGTGCCAGCAGTAAACCCCTAAGGAGGGGTGAGAAACTGTTTTTT
TRBJ1-5	TRBV10-1	-	-	CASSEGRGQPQHF	TGCGCCAGCAGTGAGGGCAGGGGTCAGCCCCAGCATTTT
TRBJ1-5	TRBV28	-	-	CASSRDRNQPQHF	TGTGCCAGCAGCCGCGACAGGAATCAGCCCCAGCATTTT
TRBJ2-4	TRBV28	TRBD2	-	CASSSGTTVAKNIQYF	TGTGCCAGCAGTTCGGGGACTACCGTAGCCAAAAACATTCAGTACTTC
TRBJ2-1	TRBV28	TRBD2	-	CASSLRGRAIYEQFF	TGTGCCAGCAGTCTCCGGGGGAGGGCCATCTATGAGCAGTTCTTC
TRBJ2-1	TRBV28	-	-	CASSARSGSEQFF	TGTGCCAGCAGTGCCAGGTCGGGGAGTGAGCAGTTCTTC
TRBJ2-2	TRBV7-3	-	-	CASSLIGSTNTGELFF	TGTGCCAGCAGCTTAATTGGGAGTACGAACACCGGGGAGCTGTTTTTT
TRBJ1-1	TRBV5-4	-	-	CASSLGMAENTEAFF	TGTGCCAGCAGCTTGGGTATGGCCGAGAACACTGAAGCTTTCTTT
TRBJ1-2	TRBV6-1	-	-	CASSEGGGRATATNYGYTF	TGTGCCAGCAGTGAAGGGGGTGGGCGGGCTACGGCAACAAACTATGGCTACACCTTC
TRBJ1-3	TRBV28	TRBD1	-	CASSLSGTGGNTIYF	TGTGCCAGCAGTTTATCGGGGACAGGAGGAAACACCATATATTTT
TRBJ2-1	TRBV5-1	TRBD1	-	CASSPGTGGPNEQFF	TGCGCCAGCAGTCCCGGGACAGGGGGCCCCAATGAGCAGTTCTTC
TRBJ1-1	TRBV5-1	-	-	CASSPQRMNTEAFF	TGCGCCAGCAGCCCGCAGCGAATGAACACTGAAGCTTTCTTT
TRBJ2-7	TRBV7-5	-	-	CARSTRDRRFLSSYEQYF	TGTGCCAGAAGCACCCGGGACAGGAGATTCTTGAGCTCCTACGAGCAGTACTTC
TRBJ1-1	TRBV7-9	-	-	CASSLVLLEAFF	TGTGCCAGCAGCTTGGTTCTTTTGGAAGCTTTCTTT
TRBJ1-4	TRBV9	-	-	CASSERGPTNEKLFF	TGTGCCAGCAGCGAAAGGGGTCCAACTAATGAAAAACTGTTTTTT
TRBJ2-7	TRBV30	TRBD2	-	CAWSVRGGRSYEQYF	TGTGCCTGGAGTGTACGGGGCGGGAGGTCCTACGAGCAGTACTTC
TRBJ2-3	TRBV28	TRBD2	-	CACSPTSGRADTQYF	TGTGCCTGCAGTCCAACTAGCGGGAGAGCAGATACGCAGTATTTT
TRBJ1-5	TRBV2	-	few	CASSAQGKPQHF	TGTGCCAGCAGTGCGCAGGGAAAGCCCCAGCATTTT
TRBJ1-1	TRBV2	-	-	CASVPHAGDTEAFF	TGTGCCAGTGTCCCTCACGCAGGGGACACTGAAGCTTTCTTT
TRBJ1-1	TRBV28	-	-	CASSFVVNTEAFF	TGTGCCAGCAGTTTTGTAGTGAACACTGAAGCTTTCTTT
TRBJ1-2	TRBV10-3	-	-	CAISEKQNYGYTF	TGTGCCATCAGTGAAAAACAGAACTATGGCTACACCTTC
TRBJ2-7	TRBV28	TRBD2	-	CASLAEHPYEQYF	TGTGCCAGCCTAGCGGAGCACCCCTACGAGCAGTACTTC
TRBJ2-2	TRBV9	-	-	CASSENSGTGELFF	TGTGCCAGCAGCGAGAATAGCGGCACCGGGGAGCTGTTTTTT
TRBJ2-7	TRBV18	-	-	CASSPRQEEQYF	TGTGCCAGCTCACCACGGCAAGAGGAGCAGTACTTC
TRBJ2-3	TRBV28	TRBD2	-	CASRSLAGEDTDTQYF	TGTGCCAGCAGATCACTAGCGGGAGAAGATACAGATACGCAGTATTTT
TRBJ2-7	TRBV9	TRBD2	-	CASSVGSSGEYEQYF	TGTGCCAGCAGCGTAGGTTCTAGCGGGGAATACGAGCAGTACTTC
TRBJ2-2	TRBV28	-	-	CASSLNVPGELFF	TGTGCCAGCAGTTTGAACGTTCCCGGGGAGCTGTTTTTT
TRBJ2-7	TRBV6-6	-	-	CASSSPYEQYF	TGTGCCAGCAGTAGCCCCTACGAGCAGTACTTC